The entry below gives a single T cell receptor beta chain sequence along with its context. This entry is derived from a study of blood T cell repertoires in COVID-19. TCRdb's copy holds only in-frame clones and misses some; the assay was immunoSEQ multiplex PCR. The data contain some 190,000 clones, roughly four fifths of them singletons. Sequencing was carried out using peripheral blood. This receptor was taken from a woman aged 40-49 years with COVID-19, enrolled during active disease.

CDR3 DNA: TGTGCCAGCAGCCCGGGGGGGTGGCAGACCAAAACCTCTGGAAACACCATATATTTT. It encodes CASSPGGWQTKTSGNTIYF. The chain joins TRBV7-9 to TRBJ1-3; a possible D gene is TRBD1 (5 bases). The ends were cut back, 5 bases at V and 0 bases at J, with 23 bases in the middle. CDR3 length: 19 amino acids. Per the germline V gene, CDR1 is SEHNR and CDR2 is FQNEAQ (reference sequence).